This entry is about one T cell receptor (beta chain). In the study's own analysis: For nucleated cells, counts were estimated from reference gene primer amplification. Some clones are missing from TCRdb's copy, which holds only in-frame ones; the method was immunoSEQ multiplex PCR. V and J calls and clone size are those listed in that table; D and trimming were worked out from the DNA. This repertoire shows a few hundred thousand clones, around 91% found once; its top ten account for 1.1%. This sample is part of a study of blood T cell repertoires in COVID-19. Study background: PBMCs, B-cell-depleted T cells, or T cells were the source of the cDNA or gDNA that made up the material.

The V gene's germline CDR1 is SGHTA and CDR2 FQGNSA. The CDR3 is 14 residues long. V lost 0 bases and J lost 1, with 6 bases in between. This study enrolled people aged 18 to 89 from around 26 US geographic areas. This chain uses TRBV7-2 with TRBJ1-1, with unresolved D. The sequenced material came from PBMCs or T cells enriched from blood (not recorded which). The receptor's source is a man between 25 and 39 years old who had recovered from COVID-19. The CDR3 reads CASSLASGNTEAFF. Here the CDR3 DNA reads TGTGCCAGCAGCTTAGCTTCCGGGAACACTGAAGCTTTCTTT.